The rows below give T cell receptor beta chains drawn from one sample of a study of T cells after yellow fever vaccination. TCRdb reprocessed the 5' RACE reads via MiXCR and lists one record per CDR3 protein. Of some 300,000 distinct CDR3 sequences in the sample, 8.5% to 10% are singletons; the top ten hold 3% to 3.5%. The sequencing here drew on CD4+ T cells sorted from PBMCs, taken 5 days after the yellow fever booster vaccination. These receptor sequences come from a young man who received the YFV17D yellow fever vaccine. The CDR3 runs from the conserved cysteine through the conserved F or W. Each record gives: clone size, J gene, D gene, V gene, CDR3 DNA, CDR3 protein. The D gene is left open where the match is weak. Rows may omit the clone size; those that give it use once, few, many or a size class.

few	TRBJ1-4	TRBD1	TRBV7-9	TGTGCCAGCAGCTTAGAGGGACAGTTTGAAAAACTGTTTTTT	CASSLEGQFEKLFF
-	TRBJ2-1	TRBD1	TRBV12-3/TRBV12-4	TGTGCCAGCAGTTTCAGGGGGCTCGACAATGAGCAGTTCTTC	CASSFRGLDNEQFF
-	TRBJ2-5	TRBD1	TRBV7-9	TGTGCCACTCGACAGGGGTGGGAGACCCAGTACTTC	CATRQGWETQYF
few	TRBJ2-3	TRBD2	TRBV2	TGTGCCAGCAGGCGGCTAGCGGGGGTACTCGCAGATACGCAGTATTTT	CASRRLAGVLADTQYF
few	TRBJ1-1	TRBD1	TRBV2	TGTGCCAGCAGTGACCCGACAGGGGGCTTGGACACTGAAGCTTTCTTT	CASSDPTGGLDTEAFF
few	TRBJ1-2	-	TRBV6-6	TGTGCCAGCAGTACTCAAGCTCTGGGGCCGTATGGCTACACCTTC	CASSTQALGPYGYTF
-	TRBJ2-3	TRBD2	TRBV6-2/TRBV6-3	TGTGCCAGCAGTGGTAGCGGGGGGCGCGGTGGAATAGCGCAGTATTTT	CASSGSGGRGGIAQYF
-	TRBJ2-7	-	TRBV7-9	TGTGCCAGCAGCGTAGGCGGGACTGATACCTACGAGCAGTACTTC	CASSVGGTDTYEQYF
few	TRBJ2-1	-	TRBV12-3/TRBV12-4	TGTGCCAGCAGTTTATGGTCCGGCGCTCGTGAGCAGTTCTTC	CASSLWSGAREQFF
few	TRBJ2-2	-	TRBV7-3	TGTGCCAGCAGCTTAAAGAACACCGGGGAGCTGTTTTTT	CASSLKNTGELFF
-	TRBJ1-2	-	TRBV6-2/TRBV6-3	TGTGCCAGCAGGACGGCCGGGGGCTCTGGCTACACCTTC	CASRTAGGSGYTF
-	TRBJ1-3	-	TRBV12-3/TRBV12-4	TGTGCCAGCAGTATGTACAGAAACACCATATATTTT	CASSMYRNTIYF
few	TRBJ1-2	-	TRBV9	TGTGCCAGCAGCGTAGATCCGATAGGGTCCTCCTATGGCTACACCTTC	CASSVDPIGSSYGYTF
-	TRBJ2-7	TRBD1	TRBV7-2	TGTGCCAGCAGCCCAGGACCGGGACAGGGGGCCTACGAGCAGTACTTC	CASSPGPGQGAYEQYF
-	TRBJ1-2	TRBD1	TRBV6-5	TGTGCCAGCAGCCCGGACAGGGAAGCTGGCTACACCTTC	CASSPDREAGYTF
-	TRBJ2-1	-	TRBV6-2/TRBV6-3	TGTGCCACCCTCGGGGATAGATACAATGAGCAGTTCTTC	CATLGDRYNEQFF
-	TRBJ2-1	TRBD1	TRBV6-1	TGTGCCAGCAGGATCTTCCCGGGACAGGGGAATGAGCAGTTCTTC	CASRIFPGQGNEQFF
-	TRBJ1-1	-	TRBV7-2	TGTGCCAGCAGGACTCAGGGTAGGTGGAACACTGAAGCTTTCTTT	CASRTQGRWNTEAFF
few	TRBJ2-7	TRBD1	TRBV7-9	TGTGCCAGCAGCACGACGACAGGGCAGAACGAGCAGTACTTC	CASSTTTGQNEQYF
-	TRBJ2-5	TRBD1	TRBV14	TGTGCCAGCAGCCAAACAGGGGTCCGAGAGACCCAGTACTTC	CASSQTGVRETQYF
-	TRBJ1-2	-	TRBV29-1	TGCAGCGTTGACCGGCAGGGTTATGGCTACACCTTC	CSVDRQGYGYTF
many	TRBJ2-1	-	TRBV29-1	TGCAGCGTTGGTCGGGGGGCCGGTGAGCAGTTCTTC	CSVGRGAGEQFF
few	TRBJ1-4	-	TRBV19	TGTGCCAGTAGTATTGGGACGCAGTGGGCTGAAAAACTGTTTTTT	CASSIGTQWAEKLFF
few	TRBJ1-2	TRBD1	TRBV7-9	TGTGCCAGCAGCTTAGTCGGGGGACAGGGCCGCTACACCTTC	CASSLVGGQGRYTF
few	TRBJ1-3	-	TRBV9	TGTGCCAGCAGCGTCTCCCCGACAGCGGAGGGAAACACCATATATTTT	CASSVSPTAEGNTIYF
few	TRBJ1-5	-	TRBV5-1	TGCGCCAGCAGCTCCGACAGTAACAATCAGCCCCAGCATTTT	CASSSDSNNQPQHF
few	TRBJ2-1	-	TRBV11-3	TGTGCCAGCAGCTTAGATCAGGCATCGGGGAGTGAGCAGTTCTTC	CASSLDQASGSEQFF
-	TRBJ2-1	TRBD2	TRBV5-1	TGCGCCAGCAGCTTGGTGTCCGGACTAGCGGGGGGGCTTGAGCAGTTCTTC	CASSLVSGLAGGLEQFF
many	TRBJ1-4	TRBD1	TRBV7-2	TGTGCCAGCAGCTTCCCCGAGACAGGGGCGGGAGAAAAACTGTTTTTT	CASSFPETGAGEKLFF
-	TRBJ2-7	-	TRBV18	TGTGCCAGCTCACGATCGGCCGCCCGACGCGAGCAGTACTTC	CASSRSAARREQYF
-	TRBJ1-1	-	TRBV7-9	TGTGCCAGCAGACGATACAGCCTGAACACTGAAGCTTTCTTT	CASRRYSLNTEAFF
many	TRBJ2-3	TRBD2	TRBV7-2	TGTGCCAGCAGCTTAGGAAGCGGGGGGGTCACAGATACGCAGTATTTT	CASSLGSGGVTDTQYF
-	TRBJ2-3	-	TRBV7-9	TGTGCCAGCAGCCCACGTGGCGGATACACAGATACGCAGTATTTT	CASSPRGGYTDTQYF